One sample yielded the 9 T cell receptor beta chains listed below, sequenced in a study of human T cells and chemical hapten exposure. TCRdb reprocessed the RACE reads via MiXCR and lists one record per CDR3 protein. Of about 130,000 distinct CDR3 sequences listed, around 8.3% are singletons. Time point here: healthy volunteer bleed at 2 weeks. Whole blood that had not been fractionated was the source of extracted total RNA. Specimen: whole blood. The receptor set was obtained from a male donor in good health. Some clones in this sample may be carry-over from other donors' samples.

The chain employs TRBV10-3 and TRBJ2-2; D perhaps matches TRBD1 (6 bases). With 4 bases removed from V and 0 bases from J, the gap between germline ends came to 9 bases. This CDR3 contains 15 residues. From germline, CDR1 is ENHRY and CDR2 SYGVKD. CDR3 sequence: CAISGTDANTGELFF. CDR3 sequence (DNA): TGTGCCATCAGTGGGACAGACGCGAACACCGGGGAGCTGTTTTTT.

At least ten counts were recorded for this clonotype. The chain is built from TRBV27 and TRBJ2-5, with D tentatively TRBD1 or TRBD2 (6 bases each). CDR3 length equals 16 residues. Trimming shortened V by 6 bases and J by 5 bases, and 22 bases separated the two germline ends. Germline values: CDR1 MNHEY, CDR2 SMNVEV (reference sequence). The DNA for the CDR3 is TGTGCCAGCAGGAGGACGGGGGCAGGGAGGTGGGAGACCCAGTACTTC. Its translation is CASRRTGAGRWETQYF.

This chain links TRBV12-5 with TRBJ2-3; TRBD1 is a possible D gene (5 bases). V lost 5 bases and J lost 2, with 11 bases in between. CDR3 length equals 14 residues. In germline, CDR1 is LGHNT, CDR2 FRNRAP. The CDR3 sequence: CASGPDKTTDTQYF. The CDR3 coding sequence is TGTGCTAGTGGTCCGGACAAGACCACAGATACGCAGTATTTT.

This clonotype was counted at least ten times. The chain uses TRBV12-3 or TRBV12-4 and TRBJ1-1; 9 nucleotides agree with TRBD1. The CDR3 length is 14 residues. V dropped 2 bases and J dropped 5; count of bases not matched to a gene: 3. The DNA for the CDR3 is TGTGCCAGCAGTTTAAACAGGGGGCTTACTGAAGCTTTCTTT. Its translation: CASSLNRGLTEAFF.

This sequence joins TRBV7-6 and TRBJ2-7, with D possibly being TRBD1 or TRBD2 (5 bases each). V shed 5 bases and J shed 4 bases, with 18 bases lying between them. Germline assignment: CDR1 SGHVS and CDR2 FNYEAQ. The CDR3 totals 15 residues. In DNA form, the CDR3 reads TGTGCCAGCAGCCGGACCCCGACAGACTATTACGAGCAGTACTTC. This gives the protein CASSRTPTDYYEQYF.

Ten or more counts support this clonotype. This chain joins TRBV29-1 and TRBJ1-1; D ambiguous. V was trimmed by 4 bases and J by 1 base, leaving 7 bases between them. Germline CDR1 SQVTM, CDR2 ANQGSEA. The CDR3 totals 12 residues. DNA for the CDR3: TGCAGCGTTGTGGCGGGGAACACTGAAGCTTTCTTT. It encodes CSVVAGNTEAFF.

This clonotype was detected only a few times. The rearrangement uses TRBV27 and TRBJ1-1; D is possibly TRBD1 (6 bases). Trimming stripped 3 bases from V and 4 bases from J, with 12 bases between. There are 14 residues in the CDR3. Germline values: CDR1 MNHEY, CDR2 SMNVEV (reference sequence). The CDR3 loop is CASSFRGHGTEAFF. The CDR3 DNA reads TGTGCCAGCAGTTTCCGGGGGCATGGCACTGAAGCTTTCTTT.

V and J are TRBV6-2 or TRBV6-3 and TRBJ2-7; no clear D gene. Trimming stripped 5 bases from V and 5 bases from J, with 10 bases between. There are 12 residues in the CDR3. Germline CDR1 MNHEY, CDR2 SVGEGT. The CDR3 loop reads CASSLHENEQYF. The CDR3 DNA sequence: TGTGCCAGCAGTCTACACGAGAACGAGCAGTACTTC.

This clonotype has at least ten counts. The chain uses TRBV6-5 and TRBJ2-1, with 8 bases matching TRBD1. CDR1 is MNHEY, CDR2 SVGAGI, per germline. The ends lost 5 bases at V and 3 bases at J; junction bases unmatched: 6. CDR3 length: 15 amino acids. The CDR3 region is CASSTTGGSYNEQFF. CDR3 DNA sequence: TGTGCCAGCAGTACAACAGGGGGGAGCTACAATGAGCAGTTCTTC.